These 13 T cell receptor beta chains were all obtained from the same sample, sequenced in a study of OX40 agonist ivuxolimab in advanced cancers. The method was immunoSEQ multiplex PCR; TCRdb's version includes in-frame clones alone and lacks a portion of them. The sample lists tens of thousands of clones, 90% to 95% occurring once. The specimen comprised CD4+ or CD8+ T cells sorted from blood, sampled in a trial of the OX40 agonist ivuxolimab. The receptors were gathered from an adult with an advanced solid tumor such as melanoma, head and neck, liver or kidney cancer.

Note on this clone: Germline is not matched at one junction end, which may reflect a read error. The chain has TRBV5-1 and TRBJ1-4; D uncertain. There are 13 residues in the CDR3. Germline V gene lookup returns CDR1 SGHRS and CDR2 YFSETQ. The chain's CDR3 is CASSLLRKGKLFF. The DNA for the CDR3 is TGTGCCAGCAGCTTGTTAAGGAAGGGAAAACTGTTTTTT.

The rearrangement links TRBV6-1 to TRBJ1-5; D is ambiguous. The CDR3 is 18 amino acids. Per germline, CDR1 MNHNS and CDR2 SASEGT. Trimming left V 2 bases short and J 0 bases short, with 17 bases between. The CDR3 loop reads CASSESPGLGYSNQPQHF. CDR3 nucleotides: TGTGCCAGCAGTGAAAGTCCGGGGTTGGGATATAGCAATCAGCCCCAGCATTTT.

The rearrangement links TRBV4-2 to TRBJ2-7; 12 bases line up with TRBD2. Looked up from germline, CDR1 is LGHNA and CDR2 is YNFKEQ. The CDR3 has 17 amino acids. J gave up 2 bases and V 1 base, and 6 bases lay outside the gene matches. The CDR3: CASSQGGTSGFPYEQYF. Written as DNA, the CDR3 is TGTGCCAGCAGCCAAGGGGGGACTAGCGGGTTTCCCTACGAGCAGTACTTC.

The rearrangement uses TRBV9 and TRBJ1-2; a weak D match, TRBD1 (6 bases). The germline CDR1 and CDR2 sequences are SGDLS and YYNGEE. The CDR3 extends over 17 amino acids. The V end lost 1 base, the J end lost 1 base, and 17 bases lay between the germline ends. The CDR3, as DNA: TGTGCCAGCAGCGTAAATACAGGGAAGGAAGATAACTATGGCTACACCTTC. Translated, it gives CASSVNTGKEDNYGYTF.

The chain recombines TRBV10-2 with TRBJ2-6; no reliable D call. CDR1 is WSHSY and CDR2 is SAAADI in the germline V gene. V was shortened by 3 bases and J by 3 bases, with 9 bases between the two germline ends. The CDR3 loop spans 15 amino acids. The CDR3 DNA is TGCGCCAGCAGTGACCGCTTCTTTGGGGCCAACGTCCTGACTTTC. Its translation is CASSDRFFGANVLTF.

The chain has TRBV9 and TRBJ2-1, with 10 bases identical to TRBD2. Germline V CDR1 and CDR2: SGDLS, YYNGEE. V lost 1 base to trimming and J lost 10 bases; unmatched junction nucleotides: 14. The CDR3 covers 17 residues. The CDR3 region has the DNA TGTGCCAGCAGCGTATTCGGGGCTAGCGGGGGACATAGGGAGCAGTTCTTC. This codes for CASSVFGASGGHREQFF.

The rearrangement joins TRBV15 to TRBJ2-1, with 10 bases matching TRBD2. The CDR3 is 16 residues long. V was pared by 0 bases and J by 8 bases, with 7 bases of the junction left unmatched. Germline loops: CDR1 LNHNV, CDR2 YYDKDF (reference sequence). CDR3 loop: CATSRDGSGRSYEQFF. CDR3 nucleotides: TGTGCCACCAGCAGAGATGGTAGCGGGAGGTCGTATGAGCAGTTCTTC.

The chain couples TRBV9 to TRBJ2-1, with 10 bases matching TRBD2. The V segment lost 4 bases and the J segment 0 bases; nucleotides outside the gene matches: 10. Germline CDR1 reads SGDLS; CDR2 reads YYNGEE. This CDR3 is 18 amino acids long. Here the CDR3 reads CASSPVAGGQSSYNEQFF. CDR3 sequence (DNA): TGTGCCAGCAGCCCAGTAGCGGGAGGCCAGAGCTCCTACAATGAGCAGTTCTTC.

V and J are TRBV5-6 and TRBJ1-4; TRBD1 is a possible D gene (5 bases). Germline lookup yields CDR1 SGHDT and CDR2 YYEEEE. This CDR3 has 16 residues. Trimming cost V 6 bases and J 0 bases, with 15 bases left between them. The DNA of the CDR3 is TGTGCCAGCACCATCGACGGGGGGTCAACTAATGAAAAACTGTTTTTT. Encoded protein: CASTIDGGSTNEKLFF.

A remark on this clone: Other DNA sequences in the sample encode the same CDR3. V is TRBV9 and J is TRBJ2-7; D could derive from TRBD1 or TRBD2 (6 bases each). V gave up 2 bases and J gave up 2 bases, with 14 bases separating them. The CDR3 runs to 15 residues. CDR1 and CDR2 from the germline V gene are SGDLS and YYNGEE. The CDR3 loop is CASSVGGGSTYEQYF. The CDR3 nucleotides read TGTGCCAGCAGCGTCGGGGGCGGATCGACCTACGAGCAGTACTTC. The full variable domain, its missing parts supplied by reference TRBV9 and TRBJ2-7, is DSGVTQTPKHLITATGQRVTLRCSPRSGDLSVYWYQQSLDQGLQFLIQYYNGEERAKGNILERFSAQQFPDLHSELNLSSLELGDSALYFCASSVGGGSTYEQYFGPGTRLTVT.

J is TRBJ2-1 and V is TRBV4-1; D gene uncertain. In germline, CDR1 is MGHRA, CDR2 YSYEKL. This CDR3 has 13 residues. The V gene lost 0 bases and the J gene lost 7 bases, with 7 bases spanning the gap. CDR3: CASSQESLNEQFF. CDR3 coding DNA: TGCGCCAGCAGCCAAGAAAGCCTAAATGAGCAGTTCTTC.

This clone came up once. The genes are TRBV6-8 and TRBJ1-1; D not resolved. The CDR3 is 14 residues long. Germline CDR1 and CDR2: MNHGY and SAAAGT. Trimming removed 8 bases from V and 3 bases from J, with 16 bases in between. The CDR3: CASPGRFGDTEAFF. The CDR3 nucleotides are TGTGCCAGCCCGGGGAGGTTCGGGGACACTGAAGCTTTCTTT.

The J gene is TRBJ2-6, the V gene TRBV7-8, with 12 bases that match TRBD2. V lost 6 bases, J lost 0 bases, and 6 bases stayed unmatched. This CDR3 comprises 18 residues. Per the germline V gene, CDR1 is SGHVS and CDR2 is FQNEAQ. CDR3 protein: CASRLLAGGHSGANVLTF. The CDR3 DNA reads as TGTGCCAGCAGACTACTAGCGGGAGGACACTCTGGGGCCAACGTCCTGACTTTC.